This T cell receptor (beta chain) was observed in a study of T cell responses to AZD1222 COVID-19 vaccine. There are 16 residues in the CDR3. Germline assignment: CDR1 SGHVS and CDR2 FQNEAQ. The trim removed 5 bases at V and 0 bases at J, leaving 8 bases unmatched. This clone was observed a single time. Sequenced by immunoSEQ multiplex PCR; TCRdb stores in-frame clones only, minus some. The profile shows approximately 130,000 clones, approximately 85% of them singletons. The receptor was isolated from an adult who received the AZD1222 COVID-19 vaccine. Sample: peripheral blood, taken 28 days after the second AZD1222 dose. V is TRBV7-8 and J is TRBJ2-7; 9 bases agree with TRBD1. The CDR3 nucleotides read TGTGCCAGCAGCCAAGACAGGGGGTCCTACTCCTACGAGCAGTACTTC. It is translated as CASSQDRGSYSYEQYF.